These 19 T cell receptor beta chains were all obtained from the same sample, sequenced in a study of T cells in localized non-small cell lung cancer. Profiling relied on immunoSEQ multiplex PCR, and the TCRdb table lists in-frame clones only, not all of them. The data show 30,000 to 35,000 clones, roughly 90% seen once. Sample: peripheral blood, taken before any cancer treatment. All receptors come from a woman aged 35 to 75 with stage I lung adenocarcinoma.

The chain joins TRBV6-4 to TRBJ2-7; D unclear. Trimming shortened V by 5 bases and J by 1 base, and 9 bases separated the two germline ends. The CDR3 loop spans 13 amino acids. CDR1 MRHNA and CDR2 SNTAGT come from the germline V gene. DNA for the CDR3: TGTGCCAGCAGTTCGTCAGAGTCCTACGAGCAGTACTTC. Its translation: CASSSSESYEQYF.

The chain links TRBV25-1 to TRBJ1-2, with a tentative D call TRBD1 (5 bases). The CDR3 has 13 residues. The V end lost 4 bases, the J end lost 4 bases, and 10 bases lay between the germline ends. Germline CDR1 reads MGHDK; CDR2 reads SYGVNS. CDR3 DNA: TGTGCCAGCAGTGGGGATGGGGGCTATGGCTACACCTTC. Protein sequence: CASSGDGGYGYTF.

The V and J genes are TRBV7-6 and TRBJ2-7; tentative D call: TRBD1 (6 bases). Looked up from germline, CDR1 is SGHVS and CDR2 is FNYEAQ. The V end was cut by 2 bases, the J end by 2 bases, with 22 bases between. This CDR3 spans 18 amino acids. The CDR3 DNA follows: TGTGCCAGCAGCTTAACTCCCCCCTCCGGGACACGGCCCTACGAGCAGTACTTC. Translation: CASSLTPPSGTRPYEQYF.

V gene TRBV18 combines with J gene TRBJ1-4; no clear D gene. The CDR3 is 16 residues long. The germline gives CDR1 KGHSH, CDR2 LQKENI. Trimming removed 3 bases from V and 0 bases from J, with 11 bases in between. The CDR3 spells CASSPPGVTTNEKLFF. CDR3 nucleotides: TGTGCCAGCTCACCGCCAGGCGTAACAACTAATGAAAAACTGTTTTTT.

The V call is TRBV10-1, the J call TRBJ2-1; no clear D. V dropped 1 base and J dropped 1 base, with 11 bases sitting between them. CDR1 WNHNN and CDR2 SYGVQD come from the germline V gene (reference sequence). The CDR3 is made up of 16 amino acids. The CDR3 region is CASSEFPSLSYNEQFF. CDR3 nucleotides: TGCGCCAGCAGTGAGTTTCCCTCTCTGTCCTACAATGAGCAGTTCTTC.

The chain combines TRBV29-1 with TRBJ1-1; TRBD1 aligns across 11 bases. This CDR3 contains 13 residues. The V segment lost 4 bases and the J segment 4 bases; nucleotides outside the gene matches: 2. Germline CDR1 is SQVTM and CDR2 is ANQGSEA. CDR3 residues: CSVADRGLTEAFF. The CDR3 DNA follows: TGCAGCGTTGCGGACAGGGGGCTCACTGAAGCTTTCTTT.

The rearrangement uses TRBV5-1 and TRBJ1-1; D not certain. CDR3 length: 13 amino acids. Germline V gene lookup returns CDR1 SGHRS and CDR2 YFSETQ. V was shortened by 2 bases and J by 6 bases, with 11 bases between the two germline ends. The CDR3 loop reads CASSFHGEAEAFF. CDR3 DNA sequence: TGCGCCAGCAGCTTTCATGGTGAGGCTGAAGCTTTCTTT.

This rearrangement joins TRBV11-2 to TRBJ1-1; D gene uncertain. V dropped 0 bases and J dropped 0 bases, with 8 bases sitting between them. The CDR3 has 15 amino acids. CDR1 and CDR2 from the germline V gene are SGHAT and FQNNGV. In DNA, the CDR3 is TGTGCCAGCAGCTTAGATCAGGTTGTGAACACTGAAGCTTTCTTT. It translates to CASSLDQVVNTEAFF.

This chain connects TRBV29-1 to TRBJ1-2, with 7 bases matching TRBD1. This CDR3 is 12 amino acids long. The ends lost 7 bases at V and 3 bases at J; junction bases unmatched: 5. Germline V CDR1 and CDR2: SQVTM, ANQGSEA. The CDR3, as DNA: TGCAGCGGCCGGGACAGAGACTATGGCTACACCTTC. Its translation: CSGRDRDYGYTF. The variable domain in full, completed from reference TRBV29-1 and TRBJ1-2, reads SAVISQKPSRDICQRGTSLTIQCQVDSQVTMMFWYRQQPGQSLTLIATANQGSEATYESGFVIDKFPISRPNLTFSTLTVSNMSPEDSSIYLCSGRDRDYGYTFGSGTRLTVV.

This clone was seen a single time. The rearrangement uses TRBV2 and TRBJ2-1; 13 nucleotides agree with TRBD2. Germline CDR1 SNHLY, CDR2 FYNNEI. J gave up 8 bases and V 6 bases, and 13 bases lay outside the gene matches. CDR3 length: 17 residues. DNA for the CDR3: TGTGCCAGCAGAGACGTGGGACTAGCGGGGCTGAAGGATGAGCAGTTCTTC. Translated, it gives CASRDVGLAGLKDEQFF. Based on the CDR3 plus reference TRBV2 and TRBJ2-1, the full variable domain is EPEVTQTPSHQVTQMGQEVILRCVPISNHLYFYWYRQILGQKVEFLVSFYNNEISEKSEIFDDQFSVERPDGSNFTLKIRSTKLEDSAMYFCASRDVGLAGLKDEQFFGPGTRLTVL.

The chain couples TRBV15 to TRBJ1-2; unclear D gene. CDR1 is LNHNV and CDR2 is YYDKDF in the germline V gene (reference sequence). The CDR3 loop spans 14 amino acids. V was pared by 1 base and J by 0 bases, with 6 bases between. This chain's CDR3 is CATSRVPANYGYTF. CDR3 DNA: TGTGCCACCAGCAGAGTCCCAGCTAACTATGGCTACACCTTC.

This clone came up once. This rearrangement joins TRBV7-9 to TRBJ1-1, with TRBD1 matching 9 bases. From germline, CDR1 is SEHNR and CDR2 FQNEAQ (reference sequence). J gave up 1 base and V 3 bases, and 9 bases lay outside the gene matches. This CDR3 region has 17 residues. Here the CDR3 reads CASSFDTTGGANTEAFF. Written as DNA, the CDR3 is TGTGCCAGCAGCTTCGACACAACAGGGGGCGCGAACACTGAAGCTTTCTTT. The full variable domain, with the rest looked up from reference TRBV7-9 and TRBJ1-1, is DTGVSQNPRHKITKRGQNVTFRCDPISEHNRLYWYRQTLGQGPEFLTYFQNEAQLEKSRLLSDRFSAERPKGSFSTLEIQRTEQGDSAMYLCASSFDTTGGANTEAFFGQGTRLTVV.

The chain employs TRBV27 and TRBJ1-5; no clear D. Deletions cut 0 bases from V and 9 bases from J, with 9 bases between. This CDR3 contains 13 residues. Per germline, CDR1 MNHEY and CDR2 SMNVEV (reference sequence). Here the CDR3 reads CASSLSRGRPQHF. The CDR3 DNA follows: TGTGCCAGCAGTTTATCCCGTGGCCGGCCCCAGCATTTT.

This CDR3 reads CSVEVGYEQYF. CDR3 nucleotides: TGCAGCGTTGAAGTGGGTTACGAGCAGTACTTC. The chain carries TRBV29-1 and TRBJ2-7; unclear D gene. From germline, CDR1 is SQVTM and CDR2 ANQGSEA. This CDR3 region has 11 residues. V lost 1 base, J lost 4 bases, and 5 bases lay in between.

The chain combines TRBV4-3 with TRBJ1-2; the D is unclear. Trimming removed 1 base at V and 0 bases at J, with 18 bases between. Germline V gives CDR1 LGHNA, CDR2 YSLEER. The CDR3 is 18 amino acids. The CDR3 loop reads CASSQVFGLADTNYGYTF. The CDR3 DNA is TGCGCCAGCAGCCAAGTGTTTGGTCTGGCCGACACTAACTATGGCTACACCTTC.

The rearrangement links TRBV4-2 to TRBJ1-5; tentatively, D is TRBD1 (6 bases). The germline V and J ends were trimmed by 0 bases and 4 bases, with 13 bases remaining between them. CDR1 is LGHNA, CDR2 YNFKEQ, per germline. This CDR3 is 16 amino acids long. The CDR3 sequence is CASSQEGRQGNQPQHF. CDR3 bases: TGTGCCAGCAGCCAAGAAGGAAGGCAGGGGAATCAGCCCCAGCATTTT.

The V and J genes are TRBV7-2 and TRBJ2-7; D gene ambiguous. The germline gives CDR1 SGHTA, CDR2 FQGNSA. Trimming removed 0 bases from V and 2 bases from J, with 8 bases in between. The CDR3 contains 14 residues. The CDR3 loop is CASSLAVFPYEQYF. In nucleotides, the CDR3 is TGTGCCAGCAGCTTAGCTGTTTTCCCCTACGAGCAGTACTTC.

The chain has TRBV6-1 and TRBJ1-1, with unresolved D. This CDR3 spans 14 amino acids. Trimming pared 1 base from V and 1 base from J, leaving 7 bases between. Germline V CDR1 and CDR2: MNHNS, SASEGT. The CDR3 DNA reads as TGTGCCAGCAGTGAAGGTTGGGAGAACACTGAAGCTTTCTTT. It translates to CASSEGWENTEAFF.

The chain employs TRBV10-3 and TRBJ2-2; 8 bases map to TRBD1. The CDR3 has 16 amino acids. J gave up 6 bases and V 8 bases, and 14 bases lay outside the gene matches. Germline V gives CDR1 ENHRY, CDR2 SYGVKD. This chain's CDR3 is CAIQTDRGNFPGELFF. The CDR3 region has the DNA TGTGCCATCCAGACCGACAGGGGCAATTTCCCCGGGGAGCTGTTTTTT.